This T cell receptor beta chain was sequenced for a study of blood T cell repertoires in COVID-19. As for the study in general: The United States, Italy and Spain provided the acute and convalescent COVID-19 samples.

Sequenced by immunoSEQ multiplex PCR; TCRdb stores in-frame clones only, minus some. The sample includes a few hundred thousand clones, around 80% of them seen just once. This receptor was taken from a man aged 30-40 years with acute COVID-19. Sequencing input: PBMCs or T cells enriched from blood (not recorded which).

The CDR3: CATSRDRGISGNTIYF. The CDR3 region has the DNA TGTGCCACCAGCCGGGACAGGGGAATCTCTGGAAACACCATATATTTT. The chain has TRBV15 and TRBJ1-3, with TRBD1 matching over 10 bases. The CDR3 totals 16 residues. CDR1 LNHNV and CDR2 YYDKDF come from the germline V gene (reference sequence). Unmatched junction bases numbered 4, after V lost 5 bases and J lost 0 bases.